The 21 T cell receptor beta chains below all came from one sample that was sequenced in a study of cytomegalovirus exposure and HLA in healthy donors. The study ran its PCR with 60 Vbeta and 13 Jbeta primers. Here immunoSEQ multiplex PCR was the method, and the copy in TCRdb shows in-frame clones only, minus some. The table has 81,000 or so clones, roughly 60% seen once. The sample comprised PBMCs. The receptors come from a woman in her thirties in good health and CMV-seropositive.

The CDR3 bases are TGTGCCAGCACCCTCGAGGGAGGGGGCTACACCTTC. Translated: CASTLEGGGYTF. This chain connects TRBV7-9 to TRBJ1-2; D gene unclear. Germline V gene data show CDR1 as SEHNR and CDR2 as FQNEAQ (reference sequence). CDR3 length equals 12 residues. V gave up 7 bases and J gave up 8 bases, with 14 bases separating them.

The V call is TRBV5-1, the J call TRBJ1-2, with 8 bases fitting TRBD1. V lost 3 bases and J lost 4; bases outside the gene matches: 5. CDR3 length equals 14 residues. In germline, CDR1 is SGHRS, CDR2 YFSETQ. The CDR3 spells CASSSRDRSYGYTF. DNA of the CDR3: TGCGCCAGCAGCTCCCGGGACAGGAGCTATGGCTACACCTTC.

This chain connects TRBV19 to TRBJ1-1, with a tentative D call TRBD1 (6 bases). Germline CDR1 LNHDA, CDR2 SQIVND (reference sequence). The germline V and J ends were trimmed by 7 bases and 7 bases, with 13 bases remaining between them. The CDR3 runs 12 residues. This CDR3 is CASIGWTDEAFF. CDR3 sequence (DNA): TGTGCCAGTATTGGCTGGACAGATGAAGCTTTCTTT. The whole variable domain, filled in from reference TRBV19 and TRBJ1-1, reads DGGITQSPKYLFRKEGQNVTLSCEQNLNHDAMYWYRQDPGQGLRLIYYSQIVNDFQKGDIAEGYSVSREKKESFPLTVTSAQKNPTAFYLCASIGWTDEAFFGQGTRLTVV.

The chain joins TRBV19 to TRBJ1-2; TRBD1 might be the D (6 bases). Germline V lookup: CDR1 LNHDA, CDR2 SQIVND (reference sequence). V was shortened by 5 bases and J by 1 base, with 14 bases between the two germline ends. This CDR3 contains 15 residues. Here the CDR3 reads CASSSKDSGNYGYTF. Written as DNA, the CDR3 is TGTGCCAGTAGTTCAAAGGACAGTGGTAACTATGGCTACACCTTC. Drawing the rest from reference TRBV19 and TRBJ1-2, the complete variable domain is DGGITQSPKYLFRKEGQNVTLSCEQNLNHDAMYWYRQDPGQGLRLIYYSQIVNDFQKGDIAEGYSVSREKKESFPLTVTSAQKNPTAFYLCASSSKDSGNYGYTFGSGTRLTVV.

Concerning this clone: Relative to the germline gene, one junction end is altered; a read error may explain this. This CDR3 reads CASSEAIQYPF. Here the CDR3 DNA reads TGTGCCAGCAGTGAAGCAATACAATACCCCTTC. V is TRBV2 and J is TRBJ1-2; D is undetermined. Germline V gene sequence: CDR1 SNHLY, CDR2 FYNNEI. The CDR3 contains 11 residues.

The chain couples TRBV5-1 to TRBJ1-2; D not resolved. Germline assignment: CDR1 SGHRS and CDR2 YFSETQ. V shed 0 bases and J shed 4 bases, with 13 bases lying between them. The CDR3 runs 15 residues. The CDR3 is CASSLEVCRFYGYTF. The DNA for the CDR3 is TGCGCCAGCAGCTTGGAAGTCTGTCGGTTCTATGGCTACACCTTC.

The V and J genes are TRBV19 and TRBJ1-1; TRBD1 matches 8 bases. Trimming removed 4 bases from V and 3 bases from J; junction bases left unmatched: 13. The germline CDR1 and CDR2 sequences are LNHDA and SQIVND (reference sequence). This CDR3 contains 17 residues. The CDR3 loop reads CASSTVLQGEGDTEAFF. CDR3 nucleotide sequence: TGTGCCAGTAGTACAGTATTACAGGGGGAAGGGGACACTGAAGCTTTCTTT.

The chain couples TRBV2 to TRBJ1-1; D gene uncertain. Germline-derived CDR1 and CDR2 are SNHLY and FYNNEI. The CDR3 runs 13 residues. Trimming removed 4 bases from V and 3 bases from J, with 9 bases in between. CDR3 sequence reads: CASSAEAHTEAFF. As DNA, the CDR3 is TGTGCCAGCAGTGCCGAGGCCCACACTGAAGCTTTCTTT.

The V call is TRBV5-1, the J call TRBJ1-1, with 9 nucleotides matching TRBD1. Germline CDR1 reads SGHRS; CDR2 reads YFSETQ. The CDR3 runs to 14 residues. Trimming at V came to 4 bases and at J to 3 bases, leaving 4 bases not matched to a gene. In nucleotides, the CDR3 is TGCGCCAGCAGCAAAGGGGACAGGGACACTGAAGCTTTCTTT. It encodes CASSKGDRDTEAFF.

This chain links TRBV6-4 with TRBJ2-1; 7 bases agree with TRBD2. Germline loops: CDR1 MRHNA, CDR2 SNTAGT. CDR3 length: 16 residues. After removal of 3 bases from V and 7 bases from J, the junction contained 12 bases not matched to a gene. The CDR3 loop reads CASSEGRWQGGNEQFF. CDR3 nucleotides: TGTGCCAGCAGTGAGGGTCGGTGGCAGGGAGGGAATGAGCAGTTCTTC.

The V gene is TRBV30, the J gene TRBJ1-3; the D is unclear. The CDR3 loop spans 14 amino acids. Trimming cost V 8 bases and J 11 bases, with 25 bases left between them. The germline CDR1 and CDR2 sequences are GTSNPN and SVGIG (reference sequence). The CDR3 sequence: CAPNTACVGSAIYF. The CDR3 nucleotides are TGTGCCCCAAACACTGCCTGCGTGGGGAGCGCCATATATTTT.

The chain couples TRBV5-1 to TRBJ2-1; D possibly corresponds to TRBD1 (5 bases). CDR3 length: 13 amino acids. Germline CDR1 SGHRS, CDR2 YFSETQ. V was clipped by 0 bases and J by 9 bases, with 10 bases between them. CDR3 nucleotide sequence: TGCGCCAGCAGCTTGGTGGCAGGGCGTGAGCAGTTCTTC. It yields the protein CASSLVAGREQFF.

The CDR3 DNA sequence: TGTGCCAGCAGCGGAGGACAGGGTTCCTACGAGCAGTACTTC. This sequence encodes CASSGGQGSYEQYF. The rearrangement uses TRBV9 and TRBJ2-7, with 8 bases lining up with TRBD1. CDR3 length: 14 amino acids. J was trimmed by 1 base and V by 3 bases; bases with no gene match: 3. Germline CDR1 SGDLS, CDR2 YYNGEE.

The chain couples TRBV7-9 to TRBJ2-2, with 10 positions matching TRBD1. CDR3 size: 15 residues. The germline gives CDR1 SEHNR, CDR2 FQNEAQ (reference sequence). V was pared by 6 bases and J by 6 bases, with 7 bases of the junction left unmatched. The CDR3: CASSHGQGVAGELFF. Here the CDR3 DNA reads TGTGCCAGCAGTCATGGACAGGGGGTTGCCGGGGAGCTGTTTTTT.

This rearrangement joins TRBV28 to TRBJ2-4, with TRBD1 matching over 10 bases. V shed 6 bases and J 7 bases; nucleotides not matched to a gene: 6. Germline CDR1 reads MDHEN; CDR2 reads SYDVKM. The CDR3 is made up of 14 amino acids. The CDR3 sequence is CASSPLGQGNIQYF. The DNA of the CDR3 is TGTGCCAGCAGCCCTCTGGGACAGGGGAACATTCAGTACTTC. The full variable domain, rest sourced from reference TRBV28 and TRBJ2-4, is DVKVTQSSRYLVKRTGEKVFLECVQDMDHENMFWYRQDPGLGLRLIYFSYDVKMKEKGDIPEGYSVSREKKERFSLILESASTNQTSMYLCASSPLGQGNIQYFGAGTRLSVL.

The chain is built from TRBV7-2 and TRBJ2-1; 8 nucleotides agree with TRBD2. Germline-derived CDR1 and CDR2 are SGHTA and FQGNSA. This CDR3 region has 18 residues. V trimming: 4 bases; J trimming: 4 bases; junction bases outside the gene matches: 15. CDR3: CASSSRGGTERIYNEQFF. In DNA, the CDR3 is TGTGCCAGCAGCTCACGCGGGGGGACGGAAAGGATTTACAATGAGCAGTTCTTC. Based on the CDR3 plus reference TRBV7-2 and TRBJ2-1, the full variable domain is GAGVSQSPSNKVTEKGKDVELRCDPISGHTALYWYRQSLGQGLEFLIYFQGNSAPDKSGLPSDRFSAERTGGSVSTLTIQRTQQEDSAVYLCASSSRGGTERIYNEQFFGPGTRLTVL.

To note about this clone: The DNA is left out, because the CDR3 cannot be placed on it with certainty; the CDR3 is given as TCRdb lists it. This chain links TRBV18 with TRBJ2-5; TRBD1 is the table's D call and was not checked against the DNA. Looked up from germline, CDR1 is KGHSH and CDR2 is LQKENI. Termini included, the CDR3 measures 19 amino acids. This CDR3 reads CASSPKGGPSTSGQGTQYF.

Only a few counts were recorded for this clone. V gene TRBV5-1 combines with J gene TRBJ2-1, with TRBD2 matching over 7 bases. V lost 0 bases and J lost 11; bases outside the gene matches: 5. The CDR3 spans 13 residues. In germline, CDR1 is SGHRS, CDR2 YFSETQ. The CDR3 coding sequence is TGCGCCAGCAGCTTGGAGACGGGGGGTCAGCAGTTCTTC. Protein: CASSLETGGQQFF.

This clone was counted once. V gene TRBV19 combines with J gene TRBJ2-7; TRBD2 agrees at 8 bases. CDR3 length: 14 residues. Trimming removed 1 base from V and 2 bases from J; junction bases left unmatched: 1. CDR1 LNHDA and CDR2 SQIVND come from the germline V gene (reference sequence). CDR3 protein: CASSIGLATYEQYF. CDR3 DNA sequence: TGTGCCAGTAGTATAGGACTAGCGACCTACGAGCAGTACTTC. Full variable domain (remainder filled in from reference TRBV19 and TRBJ2-7): DGGITQSPKYLFRKEGQNVTLSCEQNLNHDAMYWYRQDPGQGLRLIYYSQIVNDFQKGDIAEGYSVSREKKESFPLTVTSAQKNPTAFYLCASSIGLATYEQYFGPGTRLTVT.

The chain is built from TRBV6-1 and TRBJ1-2, with 8 positions matching TRBD1. V shed 6 bases, J shed 2 bases, and the junction held 11 bases outside the gene matches. The germline gives CDR1 MNHNS, CDR2 SASEGT. The CDR3 loop spans 16 amino acids. CDR3: CASRESGGERNYGYTF. In DNA, the CDR3 is TGTGCCAGCAGAGAATCAGGGGGCGAAAGGAACTATGGCTACACCTTC.

The chain couples TRBV4-3 to TRBJ1-2; D unresolved. Germline values: CDR1 LGHNA, CDR2 YSLEER. The CDR3 has 14 amino acids. V dropped 0 bases and J dropped 5 bases, with 10 bases sitting between them. In DNA, the CDR3 is TGCGCCAGCAGCCAAGAAGGGAGTGGTTATGGCTACACCTTC. Translating gives CASSQEGSGYGYTF.